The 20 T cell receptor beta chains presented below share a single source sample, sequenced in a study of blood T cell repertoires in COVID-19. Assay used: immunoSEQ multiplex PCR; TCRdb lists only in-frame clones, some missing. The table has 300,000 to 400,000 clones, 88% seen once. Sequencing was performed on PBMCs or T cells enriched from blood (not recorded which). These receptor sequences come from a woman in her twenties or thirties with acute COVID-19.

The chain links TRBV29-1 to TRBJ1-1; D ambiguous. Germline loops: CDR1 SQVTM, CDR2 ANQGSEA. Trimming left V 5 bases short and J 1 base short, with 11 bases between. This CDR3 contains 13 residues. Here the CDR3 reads CSVSIKPNTEAFF. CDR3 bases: TGCAGCGTTTCTATAAAGCCGAACACTGAAGCTTTCTTT.

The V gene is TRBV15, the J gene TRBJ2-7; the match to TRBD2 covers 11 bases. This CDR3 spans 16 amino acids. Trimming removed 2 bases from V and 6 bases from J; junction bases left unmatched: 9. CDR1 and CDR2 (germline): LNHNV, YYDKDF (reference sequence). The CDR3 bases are TGTGCCACCAGCAGAAAAAGAACTAGCGGGGGAGTCGAGCAGTACTTC. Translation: CATSRKRTSGGVEQYF. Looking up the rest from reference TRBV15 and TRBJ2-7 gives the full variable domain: DAMVIQNPRYQVTQFGKPVTLSCSQTLNHNVMYWYQQKSSQAPKLLFHYYDKDFNNEADTPDNFQSRRPNTSFCFLDIRSPGLGDTAMYLCATSRKRTSGGVEQYFGPGTRLTVT.

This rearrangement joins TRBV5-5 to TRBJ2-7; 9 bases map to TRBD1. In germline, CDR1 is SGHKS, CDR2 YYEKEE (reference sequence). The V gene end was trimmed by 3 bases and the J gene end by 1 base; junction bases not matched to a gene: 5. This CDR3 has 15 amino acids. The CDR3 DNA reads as TGTGCCAGCAGCTGGGACAGGGAATATTCCTACGAGCAGTACTTC. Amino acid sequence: CASSWDREYSYEQYF.

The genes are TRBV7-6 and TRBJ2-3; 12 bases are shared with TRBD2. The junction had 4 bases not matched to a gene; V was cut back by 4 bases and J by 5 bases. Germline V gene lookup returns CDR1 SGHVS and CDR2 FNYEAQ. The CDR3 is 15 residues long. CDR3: CASSSSGGAEDTQYF. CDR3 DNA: TGTGCCAGCAGCTCTAGCGGGGGGGCCGAAGATACGCAGTATTTT.

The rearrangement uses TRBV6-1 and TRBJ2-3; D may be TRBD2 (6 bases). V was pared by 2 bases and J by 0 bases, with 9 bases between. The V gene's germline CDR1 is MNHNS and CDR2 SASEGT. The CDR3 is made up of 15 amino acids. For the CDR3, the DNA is TGTGCCAGCAGTGAACGGCGGGGTAGCACAGATACGCAGTATTTT. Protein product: CASSERRGSTDTQYF.

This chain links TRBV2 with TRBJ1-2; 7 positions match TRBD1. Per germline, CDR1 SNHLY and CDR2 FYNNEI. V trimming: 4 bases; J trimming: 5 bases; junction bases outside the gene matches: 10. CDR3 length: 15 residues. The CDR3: CASSVGRQGGYGYTF. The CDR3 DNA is TGTGCCAGCAGTGTCGGTAGACAGGGAGGATATGGCTACACCTTC.

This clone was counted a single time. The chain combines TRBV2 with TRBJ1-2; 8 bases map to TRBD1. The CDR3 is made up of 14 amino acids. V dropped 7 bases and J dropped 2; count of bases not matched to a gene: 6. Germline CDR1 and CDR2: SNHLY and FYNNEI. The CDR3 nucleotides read TGTGCCAGCACAGGGACAGGACCCAACTATGGCTACACCTTC. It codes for CASTGTGPNYGYTF.

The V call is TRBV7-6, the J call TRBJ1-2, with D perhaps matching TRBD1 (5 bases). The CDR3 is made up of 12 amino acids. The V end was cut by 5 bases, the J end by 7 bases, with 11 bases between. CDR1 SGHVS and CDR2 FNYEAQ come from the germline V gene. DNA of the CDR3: TGTGCCAGCAGCCCGGGGGAGTTTGGCTACACCTTC. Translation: CASSPGEFGYTF.

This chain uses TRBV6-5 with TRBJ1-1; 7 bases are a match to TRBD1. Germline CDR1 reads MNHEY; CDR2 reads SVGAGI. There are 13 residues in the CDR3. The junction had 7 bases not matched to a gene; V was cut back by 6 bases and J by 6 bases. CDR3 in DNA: TGTGCCAGCAGCCGTGAGGGGGCCTCTGAAGCTTTCTTT. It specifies CASSREGASEAFF.

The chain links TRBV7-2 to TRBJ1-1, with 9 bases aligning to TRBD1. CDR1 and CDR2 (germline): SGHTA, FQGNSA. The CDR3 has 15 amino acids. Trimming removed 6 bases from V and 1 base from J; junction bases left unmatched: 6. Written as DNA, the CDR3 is TGTGCCAGCAGTGAACAGGGGGCCTCGAACACTGAAGCTTTCTTT. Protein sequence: CASSEQGASNTEAFF. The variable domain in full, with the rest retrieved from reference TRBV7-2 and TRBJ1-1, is GAGVSQSPSNKVTEKGKDVELRCDPISGHTALYWYRQSLGQGLEFLIYFQGNSAPDKSGLPSDRFSAERTGGSVSTLTIQRTQQEDSAVYLCASSEQGASNTEAFFGQGTRLTVV.

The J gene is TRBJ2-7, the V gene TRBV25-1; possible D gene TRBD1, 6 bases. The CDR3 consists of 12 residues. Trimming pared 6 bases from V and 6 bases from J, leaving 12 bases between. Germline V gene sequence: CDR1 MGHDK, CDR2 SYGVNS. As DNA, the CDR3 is TGTGCCAGCAGAACAGGGTCTGGCGAGCAGTACTTC. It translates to CASRTGSGEQYF.

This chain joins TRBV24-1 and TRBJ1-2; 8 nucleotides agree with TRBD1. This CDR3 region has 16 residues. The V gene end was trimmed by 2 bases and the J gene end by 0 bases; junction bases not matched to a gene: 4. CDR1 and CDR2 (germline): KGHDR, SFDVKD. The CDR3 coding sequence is TGTGCCACCAGTGATTCCGGGACAGGTTCTAACTATGGCTACACCTTC. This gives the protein CATSDSGTGSNYGYTF.

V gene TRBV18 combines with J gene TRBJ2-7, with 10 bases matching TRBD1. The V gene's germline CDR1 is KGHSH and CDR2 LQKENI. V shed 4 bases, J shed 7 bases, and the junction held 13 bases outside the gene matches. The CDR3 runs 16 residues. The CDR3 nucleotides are TGTGCCAGCTCACTCTCAATTGGGACAGGGGTAGTGGAGCAGTACTTC. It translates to CASSLSIGTGVVEQYF.

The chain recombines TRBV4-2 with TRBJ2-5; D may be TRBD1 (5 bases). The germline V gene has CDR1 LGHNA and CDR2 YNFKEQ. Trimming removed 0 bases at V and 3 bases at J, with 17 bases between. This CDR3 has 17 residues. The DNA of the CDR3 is TGTGCCAGCAGCCAAGAAATCCTCCAGGGCACTAAAGAGACCCAGTACTTC. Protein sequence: CASSQEILQGTKETQYF.

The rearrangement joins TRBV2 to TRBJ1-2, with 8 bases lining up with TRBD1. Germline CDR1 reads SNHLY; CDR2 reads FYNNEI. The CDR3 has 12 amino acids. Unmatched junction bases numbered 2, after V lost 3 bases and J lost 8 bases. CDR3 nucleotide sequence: TGTGCCAGCAGTGAGGACAGGGTAGGCTACACCTTC. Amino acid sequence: CASSEDRVGYTF.

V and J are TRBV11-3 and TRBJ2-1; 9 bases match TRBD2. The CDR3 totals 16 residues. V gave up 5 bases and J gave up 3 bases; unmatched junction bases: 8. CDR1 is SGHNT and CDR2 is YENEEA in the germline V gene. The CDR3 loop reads CASSRGGESHYNEQFF. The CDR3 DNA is TGTGCCAGCAGCCGCGGGGGGGAGTCCCACTACAATGAGCAGTTCTTC.

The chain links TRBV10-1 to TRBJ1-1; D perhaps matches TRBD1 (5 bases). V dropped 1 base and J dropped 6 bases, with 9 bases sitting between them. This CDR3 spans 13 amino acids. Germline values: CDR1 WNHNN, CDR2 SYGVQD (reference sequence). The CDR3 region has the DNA TGCGCCAGCAGTGAGTGGAAAGGGGCTGAAGCTTTCTTT. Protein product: CASSEWKGAEAFF.

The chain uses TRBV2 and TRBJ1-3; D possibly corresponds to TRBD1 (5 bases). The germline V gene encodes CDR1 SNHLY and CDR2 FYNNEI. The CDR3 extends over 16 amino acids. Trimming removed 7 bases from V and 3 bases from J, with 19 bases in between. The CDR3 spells CASKERGGDYGNTIYF. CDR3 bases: TGTGCCAGCAAGGAGCGGGGAGGGGACTATGGAAACACCATATATTTT.

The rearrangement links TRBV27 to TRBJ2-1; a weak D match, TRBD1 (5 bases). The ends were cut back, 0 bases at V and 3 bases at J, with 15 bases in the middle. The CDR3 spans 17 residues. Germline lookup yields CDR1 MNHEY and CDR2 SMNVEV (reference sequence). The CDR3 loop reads CASSLSTRRGNYNEQFF. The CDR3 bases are TGTGCCAGCAGTTTATCCACTCGTAGGGGAAACTACAATGAGCAGTTCTTC.

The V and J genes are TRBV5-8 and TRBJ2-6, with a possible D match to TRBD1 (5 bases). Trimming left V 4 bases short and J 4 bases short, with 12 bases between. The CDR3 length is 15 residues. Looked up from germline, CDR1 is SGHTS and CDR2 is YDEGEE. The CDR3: CASSTRAPGANVLTF. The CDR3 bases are TGTGCCAGCAGCACCAGGGCCCCCGGGGCCAACGTCCTGACTTTC. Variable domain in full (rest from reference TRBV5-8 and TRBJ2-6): EAGVTQSPTHLIKTRGQQATLRCSPISGHTSVYWYQQALGLGLQFLLWYDEGEERNRGNFPPRFSGRQFPNYSSELNVNALELEDSALYLCASSTRAPGANVLTFGAGSRLTVL.